The T cell receptor (beta chain) described here comes from a study of cytomegalovirus exposure and HLA in healthy donors. Clones were read by immunoSEQ multiplex PCR, and TCRdb kept only the in-frame ones, dropping some. The data hold roughly 220,000 clones, with approximately 80% observed a single time. Germline V gives CDR1 KGHSH, CDR2 LQKENI. The V end was cut by 2 bases, the J end by 11 bases, with 27 bases between. The CDR3 runs 18 residues. Sequencing used PBMCs. This rearrangement joins TRBV18 to TRBJ1-4; D unclear. The TCR sequence derives from a woman aged 25 to 39 in good health and CMV-seropositive. Written as DNA, the CDR3 is TGTGCCAGCTCACCATGGCGCCCGAGGCGTCCCCCCATGGGGAAACTGTTTTTT. Amino acids: CASSPWRPRRPPMGKLFF. The full variable domain, completed using reference TRBV18 and TRBJ1-4, is NAGVMQNPRHLVRRRGQEARLRCSPMKGHSHVYWYRQLPEEGLKFMVYLQKENIIDESGMPKERFSAEFPKEGPSILRIQQVVRGDSAAYFCASSPWRPRRPPMGKLFFGSGTQLSVL.